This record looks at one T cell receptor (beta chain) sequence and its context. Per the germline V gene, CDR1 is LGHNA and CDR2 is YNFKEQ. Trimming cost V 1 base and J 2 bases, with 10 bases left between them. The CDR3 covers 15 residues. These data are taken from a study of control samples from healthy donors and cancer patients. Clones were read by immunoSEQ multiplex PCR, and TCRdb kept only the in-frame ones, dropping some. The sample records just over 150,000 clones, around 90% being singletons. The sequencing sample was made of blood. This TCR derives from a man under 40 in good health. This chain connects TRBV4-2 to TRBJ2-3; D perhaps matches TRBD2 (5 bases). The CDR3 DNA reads TGTGCCAGCAGCCAAGTGGGGAGCCTCACAGATACGCAGTATTTT. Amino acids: CASSQVGSLTDTQYF.